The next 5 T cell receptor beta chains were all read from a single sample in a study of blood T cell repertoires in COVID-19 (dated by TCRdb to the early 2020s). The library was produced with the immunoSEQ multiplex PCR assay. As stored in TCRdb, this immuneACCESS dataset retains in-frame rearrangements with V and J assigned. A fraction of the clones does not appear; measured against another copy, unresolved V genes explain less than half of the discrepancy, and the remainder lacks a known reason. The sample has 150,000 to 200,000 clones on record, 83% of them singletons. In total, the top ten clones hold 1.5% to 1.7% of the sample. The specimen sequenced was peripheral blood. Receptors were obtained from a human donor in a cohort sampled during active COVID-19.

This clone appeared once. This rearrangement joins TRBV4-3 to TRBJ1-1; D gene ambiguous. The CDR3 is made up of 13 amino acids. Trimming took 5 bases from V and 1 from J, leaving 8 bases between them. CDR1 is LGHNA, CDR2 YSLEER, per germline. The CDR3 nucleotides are TGCGCCAGCAGCTACTCAGGGAACACTGAAGCTTTCTTT. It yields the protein CASSYSGNTEAFF.

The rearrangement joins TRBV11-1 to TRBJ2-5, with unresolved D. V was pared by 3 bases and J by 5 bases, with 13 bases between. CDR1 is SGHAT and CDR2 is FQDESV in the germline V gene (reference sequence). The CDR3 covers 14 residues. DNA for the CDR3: TGTGCCAGCAGCTTTGGTCGCCTGAGTGAGACCCAGTACTTC. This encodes CASSFGRLSETQYF.

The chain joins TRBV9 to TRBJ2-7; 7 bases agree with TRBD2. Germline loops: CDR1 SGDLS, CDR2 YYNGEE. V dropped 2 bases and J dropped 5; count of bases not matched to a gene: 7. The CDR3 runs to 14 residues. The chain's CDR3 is CASSVRGEGHEQYF. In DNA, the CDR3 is TGTGCCAGCAGCGTGAGAGGGGAGGGCCACGAGCAGTACTTC.

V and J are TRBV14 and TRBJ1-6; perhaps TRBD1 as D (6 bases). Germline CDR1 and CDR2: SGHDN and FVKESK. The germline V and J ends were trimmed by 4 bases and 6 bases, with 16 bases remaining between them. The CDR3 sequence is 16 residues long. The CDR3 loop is CASSPPTTGPNSPLHF. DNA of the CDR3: TGTGCCAGCAGCCCCCCGACGACAGGTCCTAATTCACCCCTCCACTTT.

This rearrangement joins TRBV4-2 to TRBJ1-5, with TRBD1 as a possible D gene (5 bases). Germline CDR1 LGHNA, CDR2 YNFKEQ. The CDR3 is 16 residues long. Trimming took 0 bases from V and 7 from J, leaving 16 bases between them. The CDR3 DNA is TGTGCCAGCAGCCAAGAGGTAGGTCAGGGTCAACAGCCCCAGCATTTT. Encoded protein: CASSQEVGQGQQPQHF.